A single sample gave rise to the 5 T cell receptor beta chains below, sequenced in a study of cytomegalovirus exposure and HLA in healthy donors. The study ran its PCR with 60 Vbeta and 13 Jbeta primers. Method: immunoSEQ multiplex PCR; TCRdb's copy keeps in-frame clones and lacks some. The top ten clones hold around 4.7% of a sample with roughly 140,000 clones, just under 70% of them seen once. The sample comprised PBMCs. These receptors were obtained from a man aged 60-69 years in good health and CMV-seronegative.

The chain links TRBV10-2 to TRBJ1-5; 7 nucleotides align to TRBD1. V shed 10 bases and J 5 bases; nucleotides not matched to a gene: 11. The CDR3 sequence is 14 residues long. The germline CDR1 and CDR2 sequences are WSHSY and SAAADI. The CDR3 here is CATSSTGSDQPQHF. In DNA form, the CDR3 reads TGCGCCACCTCTTCGACAGGGTCGGATCAGCCCCAGCATTTT.

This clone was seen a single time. The CDR3 coding sequence is TGTGCCAGCAGCGACAGCGGGCGCACAGATACGCAGTATTTT. Its protein is CASSDSGRTDTQYF. The chain uses TRBV5-4 and TRBJ2-3, with TRBD2 as a possible D gene (6 bases). The CDR3 consists of 14 residues. The V gene's germline CDR1 is SGHNT and CDR2 YYREEE (reference sequence). The germline V and J ends were trimmed by 4 bases and 1 base, with 10 bases remaining between them.

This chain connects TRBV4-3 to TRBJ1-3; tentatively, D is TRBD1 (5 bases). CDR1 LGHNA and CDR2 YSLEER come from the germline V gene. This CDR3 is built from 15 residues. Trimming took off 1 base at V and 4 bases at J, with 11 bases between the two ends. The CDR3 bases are TGCGCCAGCAGCCAAGGGGGGGGGTTAGGAAACACCATATATTTT. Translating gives CASSQGGGLGNTIYF.

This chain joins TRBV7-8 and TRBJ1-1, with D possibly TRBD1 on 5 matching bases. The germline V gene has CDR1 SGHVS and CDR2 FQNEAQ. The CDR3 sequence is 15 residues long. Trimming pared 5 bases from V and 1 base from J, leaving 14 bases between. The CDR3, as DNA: TGTGCCAGCAGCGCCACCGACAGAGCGAACACTGAAGCTTTCTTT. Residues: CASSATDRANTEAFF. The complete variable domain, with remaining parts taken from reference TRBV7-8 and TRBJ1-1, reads GAGVSQSPRYKVAKRGQDVALRCDPISGHVSLFWYQQALGQGPEFLTYFQNEAQLDKSGLPSDRFFAERPEGSVSTLKIQRTQQEDSAVYLCASSATDRANTEAFFGQGTRLTVV.

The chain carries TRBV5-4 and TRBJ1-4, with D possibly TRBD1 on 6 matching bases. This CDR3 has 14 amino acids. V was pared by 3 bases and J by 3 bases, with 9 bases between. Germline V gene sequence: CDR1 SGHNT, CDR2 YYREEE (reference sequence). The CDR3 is CASSSTGPNEKLFF. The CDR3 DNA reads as TGTGCCAGCAGCTCAACAGGGCCTAATGAAAAACTGTTTTTT.